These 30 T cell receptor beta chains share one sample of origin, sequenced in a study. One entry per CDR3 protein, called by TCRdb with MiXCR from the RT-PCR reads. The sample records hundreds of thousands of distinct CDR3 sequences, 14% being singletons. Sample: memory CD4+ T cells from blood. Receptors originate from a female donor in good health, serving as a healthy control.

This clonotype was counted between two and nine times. This CDR3 is CASSLSNRGKLFF. Here the CDR3 DNA reads TGTGCCAGCAGTTTATCGAACCGAGGGAAACTGTTTTTT. V is TRBV27 and J is TRBJ1-4; D is undetermined. V lost 0 bases and J lost 11, with 10 bases in between. CDR3 length: 13 residues. The germline V gene encodes CDR1 MNHEY and CDR2 SMNVEV (reference sequence).

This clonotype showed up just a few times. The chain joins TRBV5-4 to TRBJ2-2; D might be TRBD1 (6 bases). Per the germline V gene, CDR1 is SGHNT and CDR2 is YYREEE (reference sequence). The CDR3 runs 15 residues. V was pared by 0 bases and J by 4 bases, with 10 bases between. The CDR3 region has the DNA TGTGCCAGCAGCTTGGAGATACAGGGCACCGGGGAGCTGTTTTTT. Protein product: CASSLEIQGTGELFF.

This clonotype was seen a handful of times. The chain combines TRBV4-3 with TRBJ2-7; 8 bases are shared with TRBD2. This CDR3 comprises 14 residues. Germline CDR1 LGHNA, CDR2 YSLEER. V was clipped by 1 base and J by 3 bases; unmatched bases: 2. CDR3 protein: CASSQVLAGYEQYF. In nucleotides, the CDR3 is TGCGCCAGCAGCCAAGTTCTAGCGGGCTACGAGCAGTACTTC.

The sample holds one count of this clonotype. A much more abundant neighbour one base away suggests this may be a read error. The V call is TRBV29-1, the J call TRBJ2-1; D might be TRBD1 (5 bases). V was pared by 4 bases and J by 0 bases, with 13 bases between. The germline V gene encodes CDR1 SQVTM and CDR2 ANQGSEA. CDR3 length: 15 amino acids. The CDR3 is CSVGGTSSSYNEQFF. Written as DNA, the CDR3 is TGCAGCGTTGGGGGCACCTCGAGCTCCTACAATGAGCAGTTCTTC.

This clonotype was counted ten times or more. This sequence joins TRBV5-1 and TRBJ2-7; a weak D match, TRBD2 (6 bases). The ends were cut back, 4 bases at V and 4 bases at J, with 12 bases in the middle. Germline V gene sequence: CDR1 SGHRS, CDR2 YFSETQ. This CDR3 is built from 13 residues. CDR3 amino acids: CASSPGVEYEQYF. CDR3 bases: TGCGCCAGCAGCCCGGGGGTAGAATACGAGCAGTACTTC.

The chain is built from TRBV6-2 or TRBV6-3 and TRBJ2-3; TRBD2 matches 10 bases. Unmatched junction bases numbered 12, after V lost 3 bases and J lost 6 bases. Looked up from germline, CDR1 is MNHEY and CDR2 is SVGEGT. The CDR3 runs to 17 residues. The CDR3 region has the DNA TGTGCCAGCAGTTATCGTTTTAGCGGGAGGAATCCGGATACGCAGTATTTT. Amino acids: CASSYRFSGRNPDTQYF.

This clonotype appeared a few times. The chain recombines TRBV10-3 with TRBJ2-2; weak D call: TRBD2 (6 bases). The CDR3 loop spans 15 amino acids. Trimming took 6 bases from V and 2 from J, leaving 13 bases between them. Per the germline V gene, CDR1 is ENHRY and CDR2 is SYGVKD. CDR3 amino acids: CAIRGGDYNTGELFF. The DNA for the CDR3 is TGTGCCATCAGGGGGGGAGACTACAACACCGGGGAGCTGTTTTTT.

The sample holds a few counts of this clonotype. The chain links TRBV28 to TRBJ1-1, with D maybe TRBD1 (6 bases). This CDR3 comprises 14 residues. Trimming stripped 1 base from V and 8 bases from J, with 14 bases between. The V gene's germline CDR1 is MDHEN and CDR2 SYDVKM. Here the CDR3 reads CASSLFFGTQEAFF. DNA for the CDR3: TGTGCCAGCAGTTTATTCTTTGGGACACAAGAAGCTTTCTTT.

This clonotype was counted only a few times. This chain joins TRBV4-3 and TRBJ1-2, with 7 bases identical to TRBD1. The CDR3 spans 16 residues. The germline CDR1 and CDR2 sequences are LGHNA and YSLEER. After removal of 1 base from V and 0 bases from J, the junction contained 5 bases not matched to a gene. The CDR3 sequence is CASSQGPGGSNYGYTF. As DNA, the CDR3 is TGCGCCAGCAGCCAAGGCCCAGGGGGGTCTAACTATGGCTACACCTTC.

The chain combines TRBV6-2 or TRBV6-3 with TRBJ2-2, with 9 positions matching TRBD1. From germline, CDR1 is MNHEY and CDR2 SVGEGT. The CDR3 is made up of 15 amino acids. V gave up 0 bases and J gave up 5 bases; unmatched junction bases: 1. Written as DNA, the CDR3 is TGTGCCAGCAGTTACTCGGACAGGGGAACCGGGGAGCTGTTTTTT. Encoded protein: CASSYSDRGTGELFF.

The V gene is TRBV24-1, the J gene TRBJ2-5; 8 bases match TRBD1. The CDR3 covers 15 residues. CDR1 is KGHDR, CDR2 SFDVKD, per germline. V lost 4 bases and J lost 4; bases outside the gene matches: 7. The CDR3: CATSDRGRGSETQYF. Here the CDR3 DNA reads TGTGCCACCAGTGACAGGGGGCGCGGGTCAGAGACCCAGTACTTC.

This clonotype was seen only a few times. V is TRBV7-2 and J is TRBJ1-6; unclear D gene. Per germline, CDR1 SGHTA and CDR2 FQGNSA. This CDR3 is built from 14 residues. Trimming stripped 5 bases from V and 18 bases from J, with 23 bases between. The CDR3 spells CASSPQVRTEDYHF. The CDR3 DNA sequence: TGTGCCAGCAGCCCTCAGGTTAGAACGGAGGACTACCACTTT.

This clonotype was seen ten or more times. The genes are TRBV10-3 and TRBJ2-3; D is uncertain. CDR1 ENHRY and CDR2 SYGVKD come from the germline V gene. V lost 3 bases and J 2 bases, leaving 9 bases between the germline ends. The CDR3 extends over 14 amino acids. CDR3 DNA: TGTGCCATCAGTGACGGGCAGATCACAGATACGCAGTATTTT. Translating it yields CAISDGQITDTQYF.

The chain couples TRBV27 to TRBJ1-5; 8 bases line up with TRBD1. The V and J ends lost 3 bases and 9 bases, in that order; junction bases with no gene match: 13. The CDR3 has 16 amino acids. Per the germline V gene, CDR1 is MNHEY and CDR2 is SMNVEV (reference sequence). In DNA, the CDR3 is TGTGCCAGCAGTTTGGGGACAGGTTCTTCAAGGGGGCCCCAGCATTTT. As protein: CASSLGTGSSRGPQHF.

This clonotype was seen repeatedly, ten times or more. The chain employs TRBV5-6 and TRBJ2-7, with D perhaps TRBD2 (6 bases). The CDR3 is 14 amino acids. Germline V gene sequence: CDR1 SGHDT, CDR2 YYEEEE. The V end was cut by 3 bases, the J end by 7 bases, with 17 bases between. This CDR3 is CASSYLGGPREQYF. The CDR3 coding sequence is TGTGCCAGCAGCTACCTGGGGGGTCCGAGGGAGCAGTACTTC.

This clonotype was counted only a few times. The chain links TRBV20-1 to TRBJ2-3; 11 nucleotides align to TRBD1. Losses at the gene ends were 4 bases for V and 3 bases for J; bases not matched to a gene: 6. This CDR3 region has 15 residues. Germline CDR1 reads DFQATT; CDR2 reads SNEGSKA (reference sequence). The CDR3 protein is CSATAGTGGTDTQYF. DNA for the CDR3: TGCAGTGCTACCGCCGGGACAGGGGGTACAGATACGCAGTATTTT.

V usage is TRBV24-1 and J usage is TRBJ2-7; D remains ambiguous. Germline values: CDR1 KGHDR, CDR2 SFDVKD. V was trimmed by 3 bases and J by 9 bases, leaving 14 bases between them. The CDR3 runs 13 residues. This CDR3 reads CATSDGPERAQYF. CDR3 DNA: TGTGCCACCAGTGATGGGCCAGAGCGTGCGCAGTACTTC.

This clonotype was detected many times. The CDR3 protein is CASSPPVQDQPQHF. DNA for the CDR3: TGTGCCAGCAGCCCCCCAGTTCAAGATCAGCCCCAGCATTTT. The chain uses TRBV7-3 and TRBJ1-5; D not certain. The CDR3 extends over 14 amino acids. Germline loops: CDR1 SGHTA, CDR2 FQGTGA. The ends were cut back, 5 bases at V and 5 bases at J, with 13 bases in the middle. Using reference TRBV7-3 and TRBJ1-5 for the parts outside the CDR3, the full variable domain is GAGVSQTPSNKVTEKGKYVELRCDPISGHTALYWYRQSLGQGPEFLIYFQGTGAADDSGLPNDRFFAVRPEGSVSTLKIQRTERGDSAVYLCASSPPVQDQPQHFGDGTRLSIL.

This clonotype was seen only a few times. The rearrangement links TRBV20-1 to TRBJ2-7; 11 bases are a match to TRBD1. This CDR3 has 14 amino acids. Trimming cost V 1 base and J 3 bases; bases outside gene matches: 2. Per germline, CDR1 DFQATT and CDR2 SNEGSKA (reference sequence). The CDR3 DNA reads TGCAGTGCTAGAGGGGACAGGGGGATCTACGAGCAGTACTTC. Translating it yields CSARGDRGIYEQYF.

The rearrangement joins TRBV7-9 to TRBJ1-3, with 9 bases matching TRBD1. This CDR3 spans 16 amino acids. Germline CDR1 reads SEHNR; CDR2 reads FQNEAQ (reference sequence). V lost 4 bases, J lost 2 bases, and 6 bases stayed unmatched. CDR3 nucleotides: TGTGCCAGCAGCTGGACAGGGGAAATGGCTGGAAACACCATATATTTT. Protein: CASSWTGEMAGNTIYF.

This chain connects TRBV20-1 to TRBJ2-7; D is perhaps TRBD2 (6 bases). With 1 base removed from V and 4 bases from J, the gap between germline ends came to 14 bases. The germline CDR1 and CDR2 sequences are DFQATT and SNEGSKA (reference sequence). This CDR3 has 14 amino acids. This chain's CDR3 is CSARATSLEYEQYF. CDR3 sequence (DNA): TGCAGTGCTAGAGCAACTAGCCTTGAGTACGAGCAGTACTTC.

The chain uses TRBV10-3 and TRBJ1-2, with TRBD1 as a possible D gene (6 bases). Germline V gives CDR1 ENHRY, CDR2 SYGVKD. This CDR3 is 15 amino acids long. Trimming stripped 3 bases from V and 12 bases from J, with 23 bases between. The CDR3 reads CAISEFQGQPLGDTF. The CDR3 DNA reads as TGTGCCATCAGTGAATTCCAGGGGCAACCCCTAGGAGACACCTTC.

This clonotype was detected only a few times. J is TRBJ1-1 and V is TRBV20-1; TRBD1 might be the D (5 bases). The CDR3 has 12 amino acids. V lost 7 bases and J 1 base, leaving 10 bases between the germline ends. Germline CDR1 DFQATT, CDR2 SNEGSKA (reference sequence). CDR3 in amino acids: CSVTGGNTEAFF. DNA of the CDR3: TGCAGTGTTACGGGGGGGAACACTGAAGCTTTCTTT.

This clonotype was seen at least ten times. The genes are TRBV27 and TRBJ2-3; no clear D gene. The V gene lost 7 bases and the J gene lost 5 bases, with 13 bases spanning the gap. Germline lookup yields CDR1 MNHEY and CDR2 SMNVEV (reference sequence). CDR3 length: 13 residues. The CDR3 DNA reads TGTGCCAGCAAGAGGATCACTTTAGATACGCAGTATTTT. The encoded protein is CASKRITLDTQYF.

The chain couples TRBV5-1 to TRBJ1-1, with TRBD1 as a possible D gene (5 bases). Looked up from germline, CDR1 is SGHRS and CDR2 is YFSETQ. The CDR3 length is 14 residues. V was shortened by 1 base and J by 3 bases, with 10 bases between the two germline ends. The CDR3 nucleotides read TGCGCCAGCAGCTTGTCAGGGAAAGACACTGAAGCTTTCTTT. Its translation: CASSLSGKDTEAFF.

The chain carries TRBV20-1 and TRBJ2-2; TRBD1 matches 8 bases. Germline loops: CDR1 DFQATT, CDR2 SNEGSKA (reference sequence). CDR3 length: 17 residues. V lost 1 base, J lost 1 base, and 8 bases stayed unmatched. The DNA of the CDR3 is TGCAGTGCTAGAGCGCCACCCGGGACAGGGAACACCGGGGAGCTGTTTTTT. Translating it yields CSARAPPGTGNTGELFF.

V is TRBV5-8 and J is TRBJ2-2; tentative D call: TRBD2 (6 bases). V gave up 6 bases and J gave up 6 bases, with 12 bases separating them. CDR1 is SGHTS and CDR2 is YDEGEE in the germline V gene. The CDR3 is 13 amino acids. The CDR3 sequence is CASKLGGSGELFF. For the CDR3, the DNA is TGTGCCAGCAAACTTGGGGGGTCCGGGGAGCTGTTTTTT. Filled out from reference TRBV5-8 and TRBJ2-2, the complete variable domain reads EAGVTQSPTHLIKTRGQQATLRCSPISGHTSVYWYQQALGLGLQFLLWYDEGEERNRGNFPPRFSGRQFPNYSSELNVNALELEDSALYLCASKLGGSGELFFGEGSRLTVL.

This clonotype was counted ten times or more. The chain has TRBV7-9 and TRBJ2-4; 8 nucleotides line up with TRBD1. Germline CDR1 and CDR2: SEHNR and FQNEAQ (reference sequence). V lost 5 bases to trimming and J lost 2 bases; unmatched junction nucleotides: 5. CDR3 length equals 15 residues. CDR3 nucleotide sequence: TGTGCCAGCAGCCCGACAGGGGCGTCCAAAAACATTCAGTACTTC. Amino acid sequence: CASSPTGASKNIQYF.

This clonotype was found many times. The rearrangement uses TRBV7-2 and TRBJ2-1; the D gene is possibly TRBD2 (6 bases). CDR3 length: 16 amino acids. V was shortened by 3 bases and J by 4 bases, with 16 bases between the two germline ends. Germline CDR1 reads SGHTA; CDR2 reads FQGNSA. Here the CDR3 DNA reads TGTGCCAGCAGCTTCGGTGCTCGGGAGCGGTACAATGAGCAGTTCTTC. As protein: CASSFGARERYNEQFF.

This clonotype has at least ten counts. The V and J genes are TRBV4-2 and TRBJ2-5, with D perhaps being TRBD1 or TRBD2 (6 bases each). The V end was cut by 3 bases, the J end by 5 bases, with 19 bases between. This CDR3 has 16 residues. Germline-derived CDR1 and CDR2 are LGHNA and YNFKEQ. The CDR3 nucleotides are TGTGCCAGCAGCCAGGGGGCGGGACAAATCGGGGAGACCCAGTACTTC. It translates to CASSQGAGQIGETQYF.